Sequencing of this TCR beta chain was carried out in a study of T cell responses to AZD1222 COVID-19 vaccine. Overall study results and limits: Increases in Spike-specific TCR breadth and depth were seen after two AZD1222 doses. As reported, nearly half of all spike-specific TCRs target variant regions that are unmutated. Mapped onto spike, vaccine-associated CD4 TCRs spanned it and were dominant at 160-218 and 743-854.

This CDR3 has 13 amino acids. Germline lookup yields CDR1 SGHAT and CDR2 FQNNGV. Trimming pared 6 bases from V and 11 bases from J, leaving 19 bases between. Clones were read by immunoSEQ multiplex PCR, and TCRdb kept only the in-frame ones, dropping some. This sample carries approximately 180,000 clones, roughly 91% of them seen once, and the ten largest clones take around 26%. To note about this clone: Its matching antigen is unknown.

V usage is TRBV11-2 and J usage is TRBJ1-1; D is unresolved. The clonotype originates from an adult who received the AZD1222 COVID-19 vaccine. Specimen: peripheral blood, collected 28 days after the second AZD1222 dose. The DNA of the CDR3 is TGTGCCAGCAGATCCAATATGGGAGGCGCGGCTTTCTTT. As protein: CASRSNMGGAAFF.